A single sample gave rise to the 31 T cell receptor beta chains below, sequenced in a study of PD-1 blockade in mismatch repair-deficient tumors. Produced via immunoSEQ multiplex PCR; TCRdb's table is partial and in-frame only. The profile shows about 51,000 clones, around 80% of them singletons. Sequenced material: peripheral blood, taken 4 weeks after starting pembrolizumab. These TCRs come from an adult with mismatch repair-deficient cancer.

This rearrangement joins TRBV10-2 to TRBJ2-7; a possible D gene is TRBD1 (5 bases). V lost 5 bases, J lost 3 bases, and 8 bases lay in between. There are 12 residues in the CDR3. CDR1 and CDR2 from the germline V gene are WSHSY and SAAADI. Written as DNA, the CDR3 is TGCGCCAGCAGTACCGACAGCTACGAGCAGTACTTC. As protein: CASSTDSYEQYF.

This chain connects TRBV19 to TRBJ1-1; D possibly corresponds to TRBD1 (6 bases). Germline V gene lookup returns CDR1 LNHDA and CDR2 SQIVND (reference sequence). With 3 bases removed from V and 5 bases from J, the gap between germline ends came to 16 bases. The CDR3 loop spans 15 amino acids. The CDR3 nucleotides are TGTGCCAGTAGTATCTCGTCAGGGGTGAGGACTGAAGCTTTCTTT. It translates to CASSISSGVRTEAFF.

V is TRBV11-3 and J is TRBJ1-2, with 8 bases fitting TRBD1. The CDR3 runs 15 residues. The germline CDR1 and CDR2 sequences are SGHNT and YENEEA. After removal of 5 bases from V and 6 bases from J, the junction contained 11 bases not matched to a gene. CDR3 in amino acids: CASSLDRDSSDGYTF. CDR3 nucleotide sequence: TGTGCCAGCAGCCTGGACAGGGATTCCTCTGATGGCTACACCTTC.

This sequence joins TRBV25-1 and TRBJ2-6; D remains unclear. The length of the CDR3 is 16 residues. Per germline, CDR1 MGHDK and CDR2 SYGVNS. V was pared by 0 bases and J by 2 bases, with 8 bases between. The CDR3 DNA is TGTGCCAGCAGTGAATATCTGGGTACTGGGGCCAACGTCCTGACTTTC. Translation: CASSEYLGTGANVLTF. Supplemented by reference TRBV25-1 and TRBJ2-6, the full variable domain reads EADIYQTPRYLVIGTGKKITLECSQTMGHDKMYWYQQDPGMELHLIHYSYGVNSTEKGDLSSESTVSRIRTEHFPLTLESARPSHTSQYLCASSEYLGTGANVLTFGAGSRLTVL.

V and J are TRBV7-6 and TRBJ1-2; tentative D call: TRBD1 (6 bases). The CDR3 runs 16 residues. Germline V CDR1 and CDR2: SGHVS, FNYEAQ. The V end lost 5 bases, the J end lost 0 bases, and 16 bases lay between the germline ends. The CDR3 spells CASSLQGRNPNYGYTF. The CDR3, as DNA: TGTGCCAGCAGCCTACAGGGACGGAACCCTAACTATGGCTACACCTTC.

The chain joins TRBV27 to TRBJ1-1; D uncertain. This CDR3 spans 14 amino acids. Germline CDR1 reads MNHEY; CDR2 reads SMNVEV (reference sequence). Trimming stripped 2 bases from V and 3 bases from J, with 10 bases between. Written as DNA, the CDR3 is TGTGCCAGCAGTTTAGGGGATGGGTACACTGAAGCTTTCTTT. Translating it yields CASSLGDGYTEAFF.

This clone is a singleton in its sample. This chain links TRBV5-4 with TRBJ2-7, with 14 bases fitting TRBD2. The CDR3 runs 15 residues. Per germline, CDR1 SGHNT and CDR2 YYREEE (reference sequence). With V trimmed by 2 bases and J by 6 bases, 4 bases remained unmatched. The CDR3 protein is CASSLPGLAGAEQYF. Written as DNA, the CDR3 is TGTGCCAGCAGCTTACCGGGACTAGCGGGAGCCGAGCAGTACTTC.

V gene TRBV9 combines with J gene TRBJ2-2; D remains unclear. Looked up from germline, CDR1 is SGDLS and CDR2 is YYNGEE. With 0 bases removed from V and 7 bases from J, the gap between germline ends came to 4 bases. This CDR3 is 12 amino acids long. CDR3: CASSVAIGELFF. CDR3 DNA: TGTGCCAGCAGCGTAGCTATCGGGGAGCTGTTTTTT.

The chain recombines TRBV14 with TRBJ2-1; 9 bases fit TRBD2. The CDR3 runs to 16 residues. CDR1 and CDR2 from the germline V gene are SGHDN and FVKESK. Unmatched junction bases numbered 8, after V lost 4 bases and J lost 4 bases. The CDR3 DNA reads as TGTGCCAGCAGCCCTCCCCAGACTAGCGGATACAATGAGCAGTTCTTC. Amino acid sequence: CASSPPQTSGYNEQFF.

This clone appeared a single time. The J gene is TRBJ2-5, the V gene TRBV7-6; TRBD1 aligns across 9 bases. Germline V gene sequence: CDR1 SGHVS, CDR2 FNYEAQ. The CDR3 consists of 16 residues. The V segment lost 4 bases and the J segment 5 bases; nucleotides outside the gene matches: 11. CDR3 coding DNA: TGTGCCAGCAGCTCGAAGGGGACAGGGTCTCGGGAGACCCAGTACTTC. It yields the protein CASSSKGTGSRETQYF.

As DNA, the CDR3 is TGTGCCAGCAGTCTCCGGGACTCCGACACAGATACGCAGTATTTT. Translated: CASSLRDSDTDTQYF. This chain uses TRBV6-5 with TRBJ2-3; TRBD2 is a possible D gene (6 bases). The CDR3 consists of 15 residues. The V and J ends lost 5 bases and 2 bases respectively, with 14 bases between them. Germline CDR1 MNHEY, CDR2 SVGAGI.

This clone was recorded a few times. The chain employs TRBV7-8 and TRBJ2-7; 9 bases are shared with TRBD1. Germline values: CDR1 SGHVS, CDR2 FQNEAQ. The CDR3 is 15 amino acids. The V segment lost 1 base and the J segment 4 bases; nucleotides outside the gene matches: 5. CDR3 sequence reads: CASSLGPGTGYEQYF. In nucleotides, the CDR3 is TGTGCCAGCAGCTTAGGCCCCGGGACAGGGTACGAGCAGTACTTC.

The CDR3 bases are TGTGCCAGCAGTTCCGATATTCTCTCTGGGGCCAACGTCCTGACTTTC. Its translation is CASSSDILSGANVLTF. The chain has TRBV6-5 and TRBJ2-6; no reliable D call. Trimming removed 4 bases at V and 0 bases at J, with 10 bases between. Germline-derived CDR1 and CDR2 are MNHEY and SVGAGI. The CDR3 spans 16 residues.

This chain connects TRBV30 to TRBJ1-2, with TRBD1 matching over 9 bases. CDR1 is GTSNPN, CDR2 SVGIG, per germline (reference sequence). The CDR3 has 15 residues. The J segment lost 2 bases and the V segment lost 4 bases, leaving 8 bases of the junction unmatched. CDR3 loop: CAWTKPGQGNYGYTF. The DNA of the CDR3 is TGTGCCTGGACTAAACCGGGACAGGGAAACTATGGCTACACCTTC. Together with reference TRBV30 and TRBJ1-2, the CDR3 gives the full variable domain: SQTIHQWPATLVQPVGSPLSLECTVEGTSNPNLYWYRQAAGRGLQLLFYSVGIGQISSEVPQNLSASRPQDRQFILSSKKLLLSDSGFYLCAWTKPGQGNYGYTFGSGTRLTVV.

This clone was detected only once. This rearrangement joins TRBV19 to TRBJ1-2; D gene uncertain. The germline V and J ends were trimmed by 1 base and 5 bases, with 11 bases remaining between them. The CDR3 spans 14 residues. CDR1 LNHDA and CDR2 SQIVND come from the germline V gene (reference sequence). CDR3 in amino acids: CASSIASGVYGYTF. CDR3 sequence (DNA): TGTGCCAGTAGTATAGCGAGCGGAGTATATGGCTACACCTTC. The whole variable domain, remainder taken from reference TRBV19 and TRBJ1-2, is DGGITQSPKYLFRKEGQNVTLSCEQNLNHDAMYWYRQDPGQGLRLIYYSQIVNDFQKGDIAEGYSVSREKKESFPLTVTSAQKNPTAFYLCASSIASGVYGYTFGSGTRLTVV.

V usage is TRBV5-1 and J usage is TRBJ2-5, with D hard to call. Germline CDR1 reads SGHRS; CDR2 reads YFSETQ. The CDR3 consists of 12 residues. Trimming stripped 4 bases from V and 1 base from J, with 5 bases between. The CDR3 here is CASSILQETQYF. The CDR3, as DNA: TGCGCCAGCAGCATACTCCAAGAGACCCAGTACTTC.

The chain combines TRBV7-6 with TRBJ1-1; D is unresolved. V lost 1 base and J 5 bases, leaving 8 bases between the germline ends. The CDR3 contains 13 residues. Germline loops: CDR1 SGHVS, CDR2 FNYEAQ. In DNA form, the CDR3 reads TGTGCCAGCAGCTTAGGGGGAAGGACTGAAGCTTTCTTT. As protein: CASSLGGRTEAFF.

This clone was found a few times. CDR3 sequence (DNA): TGTGCCAGTAGTATAGGAATCCCCTACGAGCAGTACTTC. Amino acids: CASSIGIPYEQYF. The V gene is TRBV19, the J gene TRBJ2-7; D gene uncertain. The germline V and J ends were trimmed by 1 base and 2 bases, with 6 bases remaining between them. The germline gives CDR1 LNHDA, CDR2 SQIVND (reference sequence). CDR3 length equals 13 residues.

J is TRBJ2-7 and V is TRBV9; 10 bases map to TRBD1. Germline V lookup: CDR1 SGDLS, CDR2 YYNGEE. The CDR3 totals 15 residues. V gave up 3 bases and J gave up 3 bases; unmatched junction bases: 6. CDR3 sequence (DNA): TGTGCCAGCAGCGCGCGGACAGGGGGGAACTACGAGCAGTACTTC. It specifies CASSARTGGNYEQYF.

This chain links TRBV5-1 with TRBJ2-7; D gene uncertain. CDR3 length: 12 residues. Per germline, CDR1 SGHRS and CDR2 YFSETQ. V lost 2 bases and J lost 4, with 7 bases in between. DNA for the CDR3: TGCGCCAGCAGCTTAATGGGTTACGAGCAGTACTTC. It specifies CASSLMGYEQYF.

The rearrangement uses TRBV18 and TRBJ2-7; possibly TRBD2 for D (6 bases). The V gene lost 4 bases and the J gene lost 6 bases, with 16 bases spanning the gap. Germline assignment: CDR1 KGHSH and CDR2 LQKENI. The length of the CDR3 is 14 residues. CDR3 sequence reads: CASSRKLARGEQYF. The DNA of the CDR3 is TGTGCCAGCTCACGGAAACTAGCCAGAGGCGAGCAGTACTTC.

The rearrangement uses TRBV10-3 and TRBJ2-1; the match to TRBD2 covers 11 bases. Germline V gene lookup returns CDR1 ENHRY and CDR2 SYGVKD. V was clipped by 7 bases and J by 4 bases; unmatched bases: 18. The length of the CDR3 is 19 residues. CDR3 residues: CAIKVDLESVAGGYNEQFF. The CDR3 DNA is TGTGCCATCAAGGTAGACCTAGAGTCGGTAGCGGGAGGGTACAATGAGCAGTTCTTC.

V and J are TRBV9 and TRBJ2-5, with D tentatively TRBD2 (6 bases). V lost 2 bases, J lost 4 bases, and 12 bases lay in between. The CDR3 sequence is 14 residues long. Germline values: CDR1 SGDLS, CDR2 YYNGEE. The CDR3 spells CASSVVGGVETQYF. The CDR3 DNA reads TGTGCCAGCAGCGTTGTCGGGGGAGTAGAGACCCAGTACTTC.

The rearrangement joins TRBV5-6 to TRBJ2-7, with D maybe TRBD2 (6 bases). Germline V lookup: CDR1 SGHDT, CDR2 YYEEEE. V was cut by 2 bases and J by 2 bases, with 11 bases left in between. This CDR3 contains 14 residues. CDR3 amino acids: CASSLTSNPYEQYF. In nucleotides, the CDR3 is TGTGCCAGCAGCTTAACTAGCAACCCCTACGAGCAGTACTTC.

The genes are TRBV15 and TRBJ1-1; TRBD1 might be the D (5 bases). This CDR3 spans 14 amino acids. Trimming took 3 bases from V and 4 from J, leaving 12 bases between them. The germline gives CDR1 LNHNV, CDR2 YYDKDF (reference sequence). The CDR3 sequence is CATSSQRGGTEAFF. CDR3 in DNA: TGTGCCACCAGCAGTCAGCGCGGGGGCACTGAAGCTTTCTTT. The full variable domain, rest sourced from reference TRBV15 and TRBJ1-1, is DAMVIQNPRYQVTQFGKPVTLSCSQTLNHNVMYWYQQKSSQAPKLLFHYYDKDFNNEADTPDNFQSRRPNTSFCFLDIRSPGLGDTAMYLCATSSQRGGTEAFFGQGTRLTVV.

The chain joins TRBV19 to TRBJ1-1, with TRBD1 matching 8 bases. CDR3 size: 14 residues. The germline V gene encodes CDR1 LNHDA and CDR2 SQIVND (reference sequence). The J segment lost 5 bases and the V segment lost 4 bases, leaving 6 bases of the junction unmatched. For the CDR3, the DNA is TGTGCCAGTAGTACCCAGGGGGCGTGGACTGAAGCTTTCTTT. This encodes CASSTQGAWTEAFF.

The chain combines TRBV6-6 with TRBJ2-3; TRBD2 matches 9 bases. CDR1 MNHNY and CDR2 SVGAGI come from the germline V gene (reference sequence). V was clipped by 5 bases and J by 3 bases; unmatched bases: 3. The CDR3 contains 14 residues. CDR3: CASSMTSGTDTQYF. The CDR3 coding sequence is TGTGCCAGCAGTATGACTAGCGGAACAGATACGCAGTATTTT.

The J gene is TRBJ1-2, the V gene TRBV5-6, with D uncertain. This CDR3 spans 14 amino acids. Germline V gene data show CDR1 as SGHDT and CDR2 as YYEEEE. V was clipped by 5 bases and J by 10 bases, with 21 bases between them. The CDR3 bases are TGTGCCAGCAGAAATCACACTGACGCGAGTCCCTACACCTTC. Translation: CASRNHTDASPYTF.

The chain couples TRBV4-2 to TRBJ2-1, with unresolved D. V dropped 1 base and J dropped 0 bases, with 10 bases sitting between them. The CDR3 consists of 16 residues. Germline-derived CDR1 and CDR2 are LGHNA and YNFKEQ. CDR3 DNA: TGTGCCAGCAGCCAAGTGGTCCCGAACTCCTACAATGAGCAGTTCTTC. This encodes CASSQVVPNSYNEQFF.

This chain joins TRBV5-1 and TRBJ1-1, with 7 bases that match TRBD1. J gave up 1 base and V 2 bases, and 2 bases lay outside the gene matches. Germline V gene data show CDR1 as SGHRS and CDR2 as YFSETQ. The CDR3 covers 14 residues. DNA for the CDR3: TGCGCCAGCAGCTTAGACAGGGCGAACACTGAAGCTTTCTTT. Its translation: CASSLDRANTEAFF. The full variable domain, rest sourced from reference TRBV5-1 and TRBJ1-1, is KAGVTQTPRYLIKTRGQQVTLSCSPISGHRSVSWYQQTPGQGLQFLFEYFSETQRNKGNFPGRFSGRQFSNSRSEMNVSTLELGDSALYLCASSLDRANTEAFFGQGTRLTVV.

The chain combines TRBV6-1 with TRBJ2-3, with 10 bases matching TRBD2. The CDR3 runs 15 residues. Germline V gives CDR1 MNHNS, CDR2 SASEGT. After removal of 3 bases from V and 6 bases from J, the junction contained 6 bases not matched to a gene. The CDR3 spells CASSDTSGTGDTQYF. The CDR3 DNA reads as TGTGCCAGCAGTGACACTAGCGGGACGGGGGATACGCAGTATTTT.